The 29 T cell receptor beta chains listed next were all sequenced from one sample in a study of T cells in Graves' hyperthyroidism and ophthalmopathy. Researchers amplified the TCR beta CDR3 regions from RNA transcripts. The study used the HTBI primer set for a first-round RT-PCR of the TCR CDR3. MiXCR, run by TCRdb on the multiplex PCR reads, gives a single entry per CDR3 protein. The table has roughly 700,000 distinct CDR3 sequences, around a sixth seen once; the top ten hold around a sixth. The sequenced sample was blood. The receptors shown here come from a man aged 50 to 59 with Graves' hyperthyroidism.

A note on this clonotype: Just one base apart from a much larger clone, this may be a read error. This chain joins TRBV30 and TRBJ2-7, with 9 positions matching TRBD2. The V gene's germline CDR1 is GTSNPN and CDR2 SVGIG (reference sequence). V trimming: 0 bases; J trimming: 3 bases; junction bases outside the gene matches: 3. The CDR3 runs to 14 residues. Here the CDR3 reads CAWSVSGGFYEQYF. In DNA, the CDR3 is TGTGCCTGGAGTGTTAGCGGGGGATTCTACGAGCAGTACTTC.

The chain joins TRBV7-9 to TRBJ1-1; no firm D call. The CDR3 runs to 14 residues. CDR1 is SEHNR and CDR2 is FQNEAQ in the germline V gene (reference sequence). The V end was cut by 5 bases, the J end by 5 bases, with 15 bases between. In DNA form, the CDR3 reads TGTGCCAGCAGCCATAGAGAGAGTGGTACTGAAGCTTTCTTT. This gives the protein CASSHRESGTEAFF.

This clonotype was observed a handful of times. This chain links TRBV20-1 with TRBJ2-3, with TRBD2 identical over 9 bases. The germline gives CDR1 DFQATT, CDR2 SNEGSKA (reference sequence). This CDR3 spans 14 amino acids. Trimming removed 5 bases from V and 4 bases from J; junction bases left unmatched: 7. The CDR3 reads CSAFSREGADTQYF. CDR3 coding DNA: TGCAGTGCTTTCTCGCGGGAGGGAGCAGATACGCAGTATTTT.

This clonotype was seen more than once but under ten times. The V and J genes are TRBV24-1 and TRBJ1-5, with unresolved D. The V and J ends lost 4 bases and 4 bases respectively, with 10 bases between them. This CDR3 comprises 14 residues. Germline V gene sequence: CDR1 KGHDR, CDR2 SFDVKD. Here the CDR3 reads CATSDPSKNQPQHF. The CDR3 DNA is TGTGCCACCAGTGACCCGTCCAAGAATCAGCCCCAGCATTTT.

This clonotype was detected many times. CDR3 DNA: TGTGCCAGCAGTTTGTTCGGGAGATCCCACAATCAGCCCCAGCATTTT. It codes for CASSLFGRSHNQPQHF. The chain is built from TRBV12-3 or TRBV12-4 and TRBJ1-5, with D hard to call. This CDR3 contains 16 residues. Trimming stripped 3 bases from V and 3 bases from J, with 15 bases between.

This clonotype showed up just a few times. Since no conserved phenylalanine or tryptophan closes the CDR3, a read error is the likely cause. This chain joins TRBV18 and TRBJ2-5, with 8 bases lining up with TRBD1. The germline CDR1 and CDR2 sequences are KGHSH and LQKENI. This CDR3 has 13 residues. Germline trimming cut 3 bases from V and 4 bases from J; bases unmatched to any gene: 1. The CDR3 nucleotides are TGTGCCAGCTCACCGGACAGGGCAGAGACCCAGTACCTC. Translated, it gives CASSPDRAETQYL.

The chain carries TRBV29-1 and TRBJ2-1; perhaps TRBD2 as D (6 bases). The length of the CDR3 is 13 residues. V was clipped by 4 bases and J by 8 bases, with 15 bases between them. CDR1 is SQVTM, CDR2 ANQGSEA, per germline. CDR3 in amino acids: CSVGLGGKYEQFF. The CDR3 DNA follows: TGCAGCGTTGGCCTCGGAGGGAAATATGAGCAGTTCTTC.

This clonotype came up a few times. This chain joins TRBV14 and TRBJ2-3, with TRBD2 matching over 12 bases. Germline V gene data show CDR1 as SGHDN and CDR2 as FVKESK. The CDR3 totals 17 residues. V dropped 1 base and J dropped 5; count of bases not matched to a gene: 7. The CDR3 DNA sequence: TGTGCCAGCAGCCAAGTGACTAGCGGGAGATTGGTAGATACGCAGTATTTT. Protein: CASSQVTSGRLVDTQYF.

For this clonotype: Relative to the germline gene, one junction end is altered; a read error may explain this. This sequence joins TRBV11-3 and TRBJ2-2; D is undetermined. This CDR3 spans 12 amino acids. Germline CDR1 reads SGHNT; CDR2 reads YENEEA. CDR3 in DNA: TGTGCCAGCCGTACCCCTACCGAGGAGCTGTTTTTT. Protein: CASRTPTEELFF. Drawing the rest from reference TRBV11-3 and TRBJ2-2, the complete variable domain is EAGVVQSPRYKIIEKKQPVAFWCNPISGHNTLYWYLQNLGQGPELLIRYENEEAVDDSQLPKDRFSAERLKGVDSTLKIQPAELGDSAVYLCASRTPTEELFFGEGSRLTVL.

The rearrangement uses TRBV7-3 and TRBJ2-7; D unresolved. The CDR3 spans 14 residues. V gave up 5 bases and J gave up 1 base, with 12 bases separating them. Germline V CDR1 and CDR2: SGHTA, FQGTGA. The CDR3 nucleotides read TGTGCCAGCAGCGACTCGGACGGGTCCTACGAGCAGTACTTC. Amino acid sequence: CASSDSDGSYEQYF.

The chain carries TRBV7-9 and TRBJ2-7; D is uncertain. The CDR3 consists of 14 residues. V shed 5 bases and J shed 0 bases, with 11 bases lying between them. Germline values: CDR1 SEHNR, CDR2 FQNEAQ (reference sequence). The CDR3 spells CASSGIRFSYEQYF. In DNA form, the CDR3 reads TGTGCCAGCAGCGGCATCAGGTTCTCCTACGAGCAGTACTTC. The variable domain in full, with the rest retrieved from reference TRBV7-9 and TRBJ2-7, is DTGVSQNPRHKITKRGQNVTFRCDPISEHNRLYWYRQTLGQGPEFLTYFQNEAQLEKSRLLSDRFSAERPKGSFSTLEIQRTEQGDSAMYLCASSGIRFSYEQYFGPGTRLTVT.

This clonotype was seen a few times. The chain recombines TRBV2 with TRBJ2-1; 7 bases map to TRBD1. The CDR3 spans 14 residues. Germline lookup yields CDR1 SNHLY and CDR2 FYNNEI. V trimming: 6 bases; J trimming: 0 bases; junction bases outside the gene matches: 2. As DNA, the CDR3 is TGTGCCAGCAGGGGGACAGTCTCCTACAATGAGCAGTTCTTC. It translates to CASRGTVSYNEQFF. The entire variable domain, with the rest obtained from reference TRBV2 and TRBJ2-1, is as follows: EPEVTQTPSHQVTQMGQEVILRCVPISNHLYFYWYRQILGQKVEFLVSFYNNEISEKSEIFDDQFSVERPDGSNFTLKIRSTKLEDSAMYFCASRGTVSYNEQFFGPGTRLTVL.

J is TRBJ2-7 and V is TRBV6-2 or TRBV6-3; 7 positions match TRBD2. The germline gives CDR1 MNHEY, CDR2 SVGEGT. J lost 5 bases, V lost 6 bases, and 10 bases had no gene match. CDR3 size: 14 residues. The CDR3 nucleotides are TGTGCCAGCAGGCGGGCGGGAGCGTCCGACGAGCAGTACTTC. Its translation is CASRRAGASDEQYF.

There are many counts of this clonotype. The chain carries TRBV19 and TRBJ2-1; 9 bases fit TRBD2. The CDR3 contains 12 residues. V shed 7 bases, J shed 9 bases, and the junction held 4 bases outside the gene matches. CDR1 is LNHDA and CDR2 is SQIVND in the germline V gene (reference sequence). The CDR3 bases are TGTGCCAGTAATAGCGGGAGTTTTGAGCAGTTCTTC. It yields the protein CASNSGSFEQFF.

This clonotype was recorded at least ten times. This chain joins TRBV7-2 and TRBJ2-1; 12 bases are shared with TRBD2. The CDR3 consists of 18 residues. The J segment lost 4 bases and the V segment lost 6 bases, leaving 13 bases of the junction unmatched. Looked up from germline, CDR1 is SGHTA and CDR2 is FQGNSA. CDR3 sequence: CASRPSTRLAGGYNEQFF. CDR3 coding DNA: TGTGCCAGCAGACCTTCAACCCGGCTAGCGGGAGGGTACAATGAGCAGTTCTTC.

Ten or more counts support this clonotype. The chain has TRBV6-2 or TRBV6-3 and TRBJ1-1; the match to TRBD1 covers 7 bases. The CDR3 is 15 residues long. Germline assignment: CDR1 MNHEY and CDR2 SVGEGT. With 4 bases clipped from V and 7 bases from J, the junction kept 12 bases outside the gene matches. The CDR3 spells CASSSHMTGQVEAFF. In DNA form, the CDR3 reads TGTGCCAGCAGTTCCCACATGACAGGGCAAGTTGAAGCTTTCTTT.

This clonotype came up a few times. The V call is TRBV3-1, the J call TRBJ2-2; no reliable D call. This CDR3 is 13 amino acids long. Germline CDR1 and CDR2: LGHDT and YNNKEL (reference sequence). Trimming pared 1 base from V and 6 bases from J, leaving 6 bases between. The chain's CDR3 is CASSQGPSGELFF. As DNA, the CDR3 is TGTGCCAGCAGCCAAGGGCCTTCCGGGGAGCTGTTTTTT.

This clonotype was picked up many times. The rearrangement joins TRBV6-2 or TRBV6-3 to TRBJ2-2, with a weak D call TRBD1 (5 bases). The V end lost 6 bases, the J end lost 0 bases, and 11 bases lay between the germline ends. The CDR3 covers 15 residues. In germline, CDR1 is MNHEY, CDR2 SVGEGT. The CDR3 nucleotides read TGTGCCAGCAGCCGGGTCAGGGCGAACACCGGGGAGCTGTTTTTT. This encodes CASSRVRANTGELFF.

At least ten counts were recorded for this clonotype. V is TRBV13 and J is TRBJ1-1; the D gene is possibly TRBD1 (5 bases). The germline V gene encodes CDR1 PRHDT and CDR2 FYEKMQ (reference sequence). The CDR3 spans 16 residues. V was cut by 5 bases and J by 0 bases, with 16 bases left in between. The CDR3 DNA sequence: TGTGCCAGCAGCCCAGGGATGCTAAGAATGAACACTGAAGCTTTCTTT. Residues: CASSPGMLRMNTEAFF. The variable domain in full, with the rest retrieved from reference TRBV13 and TRBJ1-1, is AAGVIQSPRHLIKEKRETATLKCYPIPRHDTVYWYQQGPGQDPQFLISFYEKMQSDKGSIPDRFSAQQFSDYHSELNMSSLELGDSALYFCASSPGMLRMNTEAFFGQGTRLTVV.

In its sample, this clonotype was seen many times. This chain uses TRBV29-1 with TRBJ2-3; 7 bases match TRBD1. Germline V gene lookup returns CDR1 SQVTM and CDR2 ANQGSEA. The CDR3 covers 13 residues. The J segment lost 6 bases and the V segment lost 7 bases, leaving 10 bases of the junction unmatched. This CDR3 is CSARTGEKDTQYF. The CDR3 DNA sequence: TGCAGCGCCAGAACAGGGGAGAAGGATACGCAGTATTTT.

For this clonotype: A much more abundant neighbour one base away suggests this may be a read error. V usage is TRBV27 and J usage is TRBJ2-7, with 9 bases fitting TRBD1. The DNA end lines up better with TRBJ2-1; the J call may be wrong. The CDR3 is made up of 14 amino acids. Germline assignment: CDR1 MNHEY and CDR2 SMNVEV (reference sequence). The CDR3 loop reads CASRPGQGYYEQFF. CDR3 sequence (DNA): TGTGCCAGCAGACCGGGACAGGGTTACTACGAGCAGTTCTTC.

This clonotype has at least ten counts. This sequence joins TRBV20-1 and TRBJ2-7; D perhaps matches TRBD1 (5 bases). V lost 4 bases, J lost 2 bases, and 15 bases lay in between. The CDR3 has 14 amino acids. Germline CDR1 DFQATT, CDR2 SNEGSKA (reference sequence). Written as DNA, the CDR3 is TGCAGTGCTACCCGAGACAGTGCGCCCTACGAGCAGTACTTC. This codes for CSATRDSAPYEQYF.

Many counts were recorded for this clonotype. The V gene is TRBV28, the J gene TRBJ1-5, with D perhaps TRBD1 (5 bases). This CDR3 contains 15 residues. Germline V gene data show CDR1 as MDHEN and CDR2 as SYDVKM. V dropped 4 bases and J dropped 5 bases, with 15 bases sitting between them. The CDR3 region is CASSSPVGTYQPQHF. The CDR3 DNA sequence: TGTGCCAGCAGTTCCCCGGTGGGGACCTATCAGCCCCAGCATTTT. The full variable domain, its missing parts supplied by reference TRBV28 and TRBJ1-5, is DVKVTQSSRYLVKRTGEKVFLECVQDMDHENMFWYRQDPGLGLRLIYFSYDVKMKEKGDIPEGYSVSREKKERFSLILESASTNQTSMYLCASSSPVGTYQPQHFGDGTRLSIL.

This clonotype has at least ten counts. The V call is TRBV28, the J call TRBJ2-3, with a weak D call TRBD1 (5 bases). Germline V lookup: CDR1 MDHEN, CDR2 SYDVKM. The CDR3 runs to 14 residues. Between the trimmed V and J ends, which lost 1 base and 4 bases, there was a span of 9 bases. The CDR3 nucleotides are TGTGCCAGCAGTTTATCCGGCAGGGCAGATACGCAGTATTTT. Translating gives CASSLSGRADTQYF. Looking up the rest from reference TRBV28 and TRBJ2-3 gives the full variable domain: DVKVTQSSRYLVKRTGEKVFLECVQDMDHENMFWYRQDPGLGLRLIYFSYDVKMKEKGDIPEGYSVSREKKERFSLILESASTNQTSMYLCASSLSGRADTQYFGPGTRLTVL.

This chain joins TRBV28 and TRBJ2-1; 16 nucleotides agree with TRBD2. The germline gives CDR1 MDHEN, CDR2 SYDVKM. The length of the CDR3 is 19 residues. J was trimmed by 1 base and V by 5 bases; bases with no gene match: 8. In DNA form, the CDR3 reads TGTGCCAGCAGTCCCGGGACTAGCGGGAGGGCCGGGTCCTACAATGAGCAGTTCTTC. It is translated as CASSPGTSGRAGSYNEQFF.

Written as DNA, the CDR3 is TGTGCCAGCAGCCCCAACCCGGCTAGCGGGAGCTTGCATGAGCAGTTCTTC. Encoded protein: CASSPNPASGSLHEQFF. The chain combines TRBV7-3 with TRBJ2-1, with 10 bases lining up with TRBD2. Germline V lookup: CDR1 SGHTA, CDR2 FQGTGA. The trim removed 5 bases at V and 8 bases at J, leaving 15 bases unmatched. The CDR3 sequence is 17 residues long.

This clonotype was seen a handful of times. A junction end diverges from the germline sequence, so it may reflect a read error. V and J are TRBV7-9 and TRBJ2-1; 9 bases line up with TRBD1. This CDR3 spans 15 amino acids. Germline V lookup: CDR1 SEHNR, CDR2 FQNEAQ (reference sequence). This CDR3 is CASSHRDRDPGEQFF. The CDR3, as DNA: TGTGCCAGCAGCCACCGGGACAGGGATCCCGGTGAGCAATTCTTC.

This CDR3 reads CASSIAGTGSSYEQYF. In nucleotides, the CDR3 is TGTGCCAGTAGTATCGCCGGGACAGGGAGCTCCTACGAGCAGTACTTC. The chain links TRBV19 to TRBJ2-7; TRBD1 matches 9 bases. With 3 bases clipped from V and 0 bases from J, the junction kept 6 bases outside the gene matches. The CDR3 is 16 amino acids. The V gene's germline CDR1 is LNHDA and CDR2 SQIVND (reference sequence).

This clonotype was seen more than once but under ten times. V usage is TRBV7-6 and J usage is TRBJ1-1; no clear D gene. Looked up from germline, CDR1 is SGHVS and CDR2 is FNYEAQ. The CDR3 consists of 14 residues. V was pared by 2 bases and J by 1 base, with 8 bases between. The CDR3 protein is CASSLNQWNTEAFF. CDR3 in DNA: TGTGCCAGCAGCTTAAACCAGTGGAACACTGAAGCTTTCTTT. Filled out from reference TRBV7-6 and TRBJ1-1, the complete variable domain reads GAGVSQSPRYKVTKRGQDVALRCDPISGHVSLYWYRQALGQGPEFLTYFNYEAQQDKSGLPNDRFSAERPEGSISTLTIQRTEQRDSAMYRCASSLNQWNTEAFFGQGTRLTVV.